The sequence of this T cell receptor beta chain was determined in a study of CD4 T cells in relation to SARS-CoV-2 and coronaviruses. Study conclusions and caveats: Compared with monoreactive clones, crossreactive clones showed significantly weaker SARS-CoV-2 expansion.

V gave up 3 bases and J gave up 3 bases; unmatched junction bases: 7. The CDR3 extends over 16 amino acids. Germline V CDR1 and CDR2: SNHLY, FYNNEI. The assay was immunoSEQ multiplex PCR, and TCRdb's table has in-frame clones only and misses some. The sample lists some 40,000 clones, under 85% occurring once. A few counts support this clone. Its antigen is as yet unknown. This TCR derives from an adult with COVID-19. The chain recombines TRBV2 with TRBJ2-1; 8 positions agree with TRBD2. Sequenced sample: memory CD4+ T cells from PBMCs, cultured in vitro. CDR3 DNA: TGTGCCAGCAGTGATTGGGTAGCGGGAATCTACAATGAGCAGTTCTTC. Amino acid sequence: CASSDWVAGIYNEQFF.